The T cell receptor beta chain described here comes from a study of OX40 agonist ivuxolimab in advanced cancers. Overall study: Ivuxolimab, an antibody that agonizes OX40 (CD134), was administered to the patients. Patients received ivuxolimab, an intravenous treatment, every 2 weeks at 0.01 to 10 mg/kg. General study results and limits: There was clonal expansion of CD4+ and CD8+ blood T cells by week 6 at 0.1 to 3.0 mg/kg. Fewer expanded clones were found on average in CD4+ than in CD8+ T cells.

About this clone: Its target is unknown.

CDR1 is MNHNY and CDR2 is SVGAGI in the germline V gene (reference sequence). V lost 6 bases to trimming and J lost 0 bases, with 14 bases between them. The CDR3 extends over 16 amino acids. Some clones are missing from TCRdb's copy, which holds only in-frame ones; the method was immunoSEQ multiplex PCR. The repertoire holds about 70,000 clones, with about 89% as singletons. This rearrangement joins TRBV6-6 to TRBJ1-4; possibly TRBD1 for D (5 bases). The TCR was taken from an adult with an advanced solid tumor such as melanoma, head and neck, liver or kidney cancer. The specimen comprised CD4+ or CD8+ T cells sorted from blood, sampled in a trial of the OX40 agonist ivuxolimab. CDR3 DNA sequence: TGTGCCAGCAGCCCCGGGGGGTCTACAACTAATGAAAAACTGTTTTTT. Protein: CASSPGGSTTNEKLFF.